These T cell receptor beta chains were read from a single sample in a study of T cell responses to AZD1222 COVID-19 vaccine. Some clones are missing from TCRdb's copy, which holds only in-frame ones; the method was immunoSEQ multiplex PCR. The data hold some 150,000 clones, with 92% observed a single time. The sequences come from peripheral blood, collected on day 0 of MenACWY control vaccination. The receptors were gathered from an adult in good health. The CDR3 runs from the conserved cysteine through the conserved F or W. Fields, in order: D gene, clone size, V gene, J gene, CDR3 protein, CDR3 DNA. A D gene is named only where the DNA matches it firmly. For some rows the clone size is stated as once, few or many, or as a class when expanded; others skip it.

D: .
size: few
V: TRBV5-8
J: TRBJ1-5
CDR3: CASTEWGHSNQPQHF
DNA: TGTGCCAGCACGGAATGGGGACACAGCAATCAGCCCCAGCATTTT

D: .
size: .
V: TRBV6-1
J: TRBJ1-1
CDR3: CASSEQDTEAFF
DNA: TGTGCCAGCAGTGAACAGGACACTGAAGCTTTCTTT

D: .
size: .
V: TRBV11-1
J: TRBJ2-2
CDR3: CASSLVAGSTGELFF
DNA: TGTGCCAGCAGCTTAGTAGCAGGATCCACCGGGGAGCTGTTTTTT

D: .
size: .
V: TRBV7-2
J: TRBJ2-1
CDR3: CASSLVGSKTFSYNEQFF
DNA: TGTGCCAGCAGCTTAGTTGGCTCAAAAACTTTCTCCTACAATGAGCAGTTCTTC

D: TRBD1
size: .
V: TRBV30
J: TRBJ1-5
CDR3: CALGQGAGGNQPQHF
DNA: TGTGCCTTGGGACAGGGGGCGGGTGGCAATCAGCCCCAGCATTTT

D: .
size: .
V: TRBV2
J: TRBJ1-4
CDR3: CASSGLRSDNEKLFF
DNA: TGTGCCAGCAGTGGGTTAAGGTCTGATAATGAAAAACTGTTTTTT

D: .
size: .
V: TRBV29-1
J: TRBJ1-1
CDR3: CSVPHLIGGRTEAFF
DNA: TGCAGCGTCCCCCATTTAATTGGGGGCCGGACTGAAGCTTTCTTT

D: TRBD2
size: .
V: TRBV5-6
J: TRBJ2-3
CDR3: CASSSGLAGGGPGTDTQYF
DNA: TGTGCCAGCAGCTCAGGACTAGCGGGAGGGGGCCCGGGCACAGATACGCAGTATTTT

D: .
size: few
V: TRBV4-2
J: TRBJ2-7
CDR3: CASSQKLTSYEQYF
DNA: TGTGCCAGCAGCCAAAAGCTAACCTCCTACGAGCAGTACTTC

D: TRBD2
size: .
V: TRBV29-1
J: TRBJ2-7
CDR3: CSVLRGGYEQYF
DNA: TGCAGCGTCCTGCGGGGGGGGTACGAGCAGTACTTC

D: .
size: .
V: TRBV29-1
J: TRBJ1-5
CDR3: CSVGGRNQPQHF
DNA: TGCAGCGTAGGGGGGCGCAATCAGCCCCAGCATTTT

D: TRBD1
size: .
V: TRBV6-2/TRBV6-3
J: TRBJ1-5
CDR3: CASSLSRDRSRYF
DNA: TGTGCCAGCAGCCTGTCCCGGGACAGGTCCAGGTATTTT

D: .
size: .
V: TRBV9
J: TRBJ1-2
CDR3: CASSVVSASHPTF
DNA: TGTGCCAGCAGCGTAGTAAGTGCTTCTCATCCCACCTTC

D: .
size: .
V: TRBV7-9
J: TRBJ2-1
CDR3: CASSLSVGEQFF
DNA: TGTGCCAGCAGCTTGAGCGTAGGGGAGCAGTTCTTC

D: TRBD1
size: .
V: TRBV30
J: TRBJ2-1
CDR3: CAWWDRVHNEQFF
DNA: TGTGCCTGGTGGGACAGGGTCCACAATGAGCAGTTCTTC

D: TRBD1
size: .
V: TRBV9
J: TRBJ1-4
CDR3: CASSVGQGKEKLFF
DNA: TGTGCCAGCAGCGTAGGACAGGGAAAGGAAAAACTGTTTTTT

D: TRBD2
size: few
V: TRBV18
J: TRBJ2-7
CDR3: CASSPTGTSRGEQYF
DNA: TGTGCCAGCTCACCAACCGGGACTAGCAGGGGCGAGCAGTACTTC

D: .
size: .
V: TRBV6-4
J: TRBJ1-2
CDR3: CASSVPGNYGYTF
DNA: TGTGCCAGCAGTGTTCCAGGGAACTATGGCTACACCTTC

D: TRBD2
size: .
V: TRBV27
J: TRBJ2-1
CDR3: CASSLSLAGEDEQFF
DNA: TGTGCCAGCAGTTTATCGTTAGCGGGAGAAGATGAGCAGTTCTTC

D: .
size: once
V: TRBV5-1
J: TRBJ2-3
CDR3: CASSPGLSTDTQYF
DNA: TGCGCCAGCAGCCCGGGACTGAGCACAGATACGCAGTATTTT

D: .
size: .
V: TRBV2
J: TRBJ2-5
CDR3: CASSTPIGVQDF
DNA: TGTGCCAGCAGTACCCCCATAGGGGTACAGGACTTC

D: .
size: .
V: TRBV5-6
J: TRBJ1-3
CDR3: CASRSAGAGNTIYF
DNA: TGTGCCAGCAGATCCGCAGGCGCTGGAAACACCATATATTTT